This is a list of T cell receptor beta chains from one sample in a study of blood T cell repertoires in COVID-19. Profiled with immunoSEQ multiplex PCR; TCRdb holds only in-frame clones, not every one. Of 150,000 to 200,000 clones in the sample, 79% were seen once. The source material was PBMCs or T cells enriched from blood (not recorded which). Receptor source: a woman aged 70 to 79 in a cohort exposed to, infected with or recovered from COVID-19 (not recorded which). CDR3s include the opening cysteine and the closing phenylalanine or tryptophan. The order of the fields is J gene, clone size, V gene, D gene, CDR3 length, CDR3 protein, CDR3 DNA. The D gene is left open where the match is weak. Clone size is given for some rows only: seen once, a few or many times, or a class if the clone is expanded.

TRBJ2-5 few TRBV6-5 - 13 CASSYPGGETQYF TGTGCCAGCAGTTACCCCGGCGGGGAGACCCAGTACTTC
TRBJ2-1 - TRBV12-2 - 18 CASRTGRPGQGYYNEQFF TGTGCAAGTCGCACGGGGCGTCCTGGACAGGGCTATTACAATGAGCAGTTCTTC
TRBJ2-5 - TRBV24-1 - 14 CATSDRTAQETQYF TGTGCCACCAGTGATAGGACAGCACAAGAGACCCAGTACTTC
TRBJ2-5 - TRBV6-2/TRBV6-3 - 12 CASSSTGETQYF TGTGCCAGCAGTTCGACCGGGGAGACCCAGTACTTC
TRBJ2-7 - TRBV12-3/TRBV12-4 - 13 CASSSRYSYEQYF TGTGCCAGCAGTTCCAGGTACTCCTACGAGCAGTACTTC
TRBJ1-2 - TRBV5-4 TRBD1 17 CASSPPPGTGASFGYTF TGTGCCAGCAGCCCGCCTCCGGGGACAGGGGCTTCGTTTGGCTACACCTTC
TRBJ2-5 - TRBV27 TRBD1 15 CASRLRGTDQETQYF TGTGCCAGCAGACTCCGAGGGACAGACCAAGAGACCCAGTACTTC
TRBJ2-5 - TRBV29-1 TRBD2 17 CSVGQPGLAGDQETQYF TGCAGCGTTGGACAACCGGGACTAGCGGGAGATCAAGAGACCCAGTACTTC
TRBJ2-1 - TRBV21-1 - 18 CASSNLDRGFRVVYEQFF TGTGCCAGCAGCAACTTGGACAGGGGCTTTCGGGTGGTCTATGAGCAGTTCTTC
TRBJ2-7 - TRBV7-2 - 14 CASSPTPGVYEQYF TGTGCCAGCAGCCCCACTCCGGGGGTCTACGAGCAGTACTTC
TRBJ2-3 - TRBV19 - 14 CASADRRITDTQYF TGTGCCAGTGCGGACAGACGGATCACAGATACGCAGTATTTT
TRBJ2-2 few TRBV7-3 - 15 CASSPRPQGTGELFF TGTGCCAGCAGCCCCCGACCCCAGGGAACCGGGGAGCTGTTTTTT
TRBJ2-7 - TRBV6-5 TRBD1 15 CASRAGTGASYEQYF TGTGCCAGCAGGGCCGGGACAGGGGCCAGCTACGAGCAGTACTTC
TRBJ2-3 - TRBV28 - 14 CASSWSLGADTQYF TGTGCCAGCAGTTGGTCCTTAGGGGCAGATACGCAGTATTTT
TRBJ2-3 - TRBV2 TRBD2 16 CASSAGTWGEGDTQYF TGTGCCAGCAGTGCCGGGACCTGGGGGGAGGGGGATACGCAGTATTTT
TRBJ2-2 once TRBV28 TRBD2 15 CASSTTSGRTGELFF TGTGCCAGCAGCACAACTAGCGGGCGGACCGGGGAGCTGTTTTTT
TRBJ1-1 - TRBV7-6 - 15 CASSAAVNMNTEAFF TGTGCCAGCAGTGCGGCAGTGAATATGAACACTGAAGCTTTCTTT
TRBJ1-2 - TRBV5-6 - 14 CASSLGARENGYTF TGTGCCAGCAGCCTAGGGGCCAGGGAAAATGGCTACACCTTC
TRBJ2-7 few TRBV5-1 - 14 CASSSGGAPYEQYF TGCGCCAGCAGCTCTGGAGGGGCACCCTACGAGCAGTACTTC
TRBJ2-7 - TRBV28 TRBD2 14 CASRSSASGYEQYF TGTGCCAGCAGATCTAGCGCTAGCGGCTACGAGCAGTACTTC
TRBJ2-3 - TRBV20-1 - 11 CSAPWGETQYF TGCAGTGCCCCTTGGGGCGAGACTCAGTATTTT
TRBJ2-7 - TRBV6-5 - 13 CASSSPGSYEQYF TGTGCCAGCAGTTCCCCGGGGAGCTACGAGCAGTACTTC
TRBJ1-1 - TRBV7-8 - 14 CASSTRTANTEAFF TGTGCCAGCAGCACCCGGACAGCGAACACTGAAGCTTTCTTT
TRBJ1-5 - TRBV2 TRBD1 14 CASSTGTANQPQHF TGTGCCAGCAGTACCGGGACAGCGAATCAGCCCCAGCATTTT